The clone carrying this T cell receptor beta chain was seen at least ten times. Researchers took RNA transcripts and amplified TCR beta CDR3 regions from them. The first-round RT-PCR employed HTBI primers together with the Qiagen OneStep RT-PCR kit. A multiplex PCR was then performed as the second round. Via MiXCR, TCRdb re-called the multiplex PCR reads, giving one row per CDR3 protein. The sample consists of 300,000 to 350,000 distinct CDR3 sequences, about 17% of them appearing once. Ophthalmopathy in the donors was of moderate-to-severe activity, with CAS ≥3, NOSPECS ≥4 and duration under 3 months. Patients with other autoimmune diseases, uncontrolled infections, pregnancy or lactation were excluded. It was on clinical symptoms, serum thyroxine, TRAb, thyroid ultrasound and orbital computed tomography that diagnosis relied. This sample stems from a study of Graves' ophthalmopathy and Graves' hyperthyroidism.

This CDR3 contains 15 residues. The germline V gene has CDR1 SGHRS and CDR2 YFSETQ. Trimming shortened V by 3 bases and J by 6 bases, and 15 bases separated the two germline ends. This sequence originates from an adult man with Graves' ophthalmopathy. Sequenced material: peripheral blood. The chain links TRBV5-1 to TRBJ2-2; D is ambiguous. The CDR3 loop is CASSSTPSYPGELFF. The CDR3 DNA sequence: TGCGCCAGCAGCTCCACCCCTAGTTACCCCGGGGAGCTGTTTTTT. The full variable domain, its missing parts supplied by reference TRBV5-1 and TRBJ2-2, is KAGVTQTPRYLIKTRGQQVTLSCSPISGHRSVSWYQQTPGQGLQFLFEYFSETQRNKGNFPGRFSGRQFSNSRSEMNVSTLELGDSALYLCASSSTPSYPGELFFGEGSRLTVL.